The 10 T cell receptor beta chains below come from one sample, sequenced in a study of spatial heterogeneity in lung cancer. The time point here: sample taken at primary tumor resection. The sequenced material consisted of unsorted whole RNA from tumor, nontumor lung or frozen PBMC. TCRdb used MiXCR to reprocess the 5' RACE reads, holding one entry per CDR3 protein. The table includes 30,000 to 45,000 distinct CDR3 sequences, roughly 7.4% detected once. Specimen: PBMCs, collected at surgery. These receptors all stem from a male donor with early-stage non-small cell lung cancer.

This clonotype has a count of ten or more. This rearrangement joins TRBV5-8 to TRBJ1-6, with no clear D. The germline V gene encodes CDR1 SGHTS and CDR2 YDEGEE. The CDR3 loop spans 17 amino acids. Trimming removed 2 bases from V and 5 bases from J, with 17 bases in between. CDR3 loop: CASSFRQSTTHNSPLHF. Here the CDR3 DNA reads TGTGCCAGCAGCTTCAGACAATCGACGACTCATAATTCACCCCTCCACTTT.

In its sample, this clonotype is large. The V gene is TRBV7-3, the J gene TRBJ1-2, with TRBD1 identical over 12 bases. The V gene's germline CDR1 is SGHTA and CDR2 FQGTGA. The CDR3 runs 15 residues. The J segment lost 2 bases and the V segment lost 5 bases, leaving 3 bases of the junction unmatched. The CDR3 DNA is TGTGCCAGCAGCCCGGGACAGGGGGCGAACTATGGCTACACCTTC. Its protein is CASSPGQGANYGYTF.

The V call is TRBV12-3 or TRBV12-4, the J call TRBJ1-5; no clear D. The CDR3 consists of 15 residues. The germline V and J ends were trimmed by 1 base and 2 bases, with 9 bases remaining between them. This chain's CDR3 is CASSLVLAGNQPQHF. CDR3 sequence (DNA): TGTGCCAGCAGTTTAGTCCTAGCGGGCAATCAGCCCCAGCATTTT.

This chain uses TRBV7-2 with TRBJ1-2, with a weak D call TRBD1 (5 bases). The V end lost 2 bases, the J end lost 1 base, and 11 bases lay between the germline ends. CDR1 and CDR2 (germline): SGHTA, FQGNSA. This CDR3 is 15 amino acids long. The CDR3: CASSLTGRSNYGYTF. The DNA for the CDR3 is TGTGCCAGCAGCTTAACGGGGCGAAGTAACTATGGCTACACCTTC.

This clonotype was observed at least ten times. The gene calls are TRBV28 and TRBJ2-7; D gene unclear. The length of the CDR3 is 12 residues. Trimming cost V 4 bases and J 1 base, with 5 bases left between them. Germline V gives CDR1 MDHEN, CDR2 SYDVKM. The CDR3 region is CASSSYSYEQYV. The CDR3 coding sequence is TGTGCCAGCAGTTCTTATTCCTACGAGCAGTACGTC.

The table lists this clonotype with many counts. The chain uses TRBV20-1 and TRBJ2-2; D not certain. V was trimmed by 6 bases and J by 0 bases, leaving 8 bases between them. The germline gives CDR1 DFQATT, CDR2 SNEGSKA (reference sequence). The CDR3 totals 13 residues. The CDR3 sequence is CSALAANTGELFF. CDR3 bases: TGCAGTGCCTTGGCGGCGAACACCGGGGAGCTGTTTTTT.

This clonotype has ten or more counts. The chain has TRBV29-1 and TRBJ2-1; D ambiguous. The ends were cut back, 2 bases at V and 3 bases at J, with 2 bases in the middle. The CDR3 spans 11 residues. CDR1 is SQVTM, CDR2 ANQGSEA, per germline. The CDR3: CSVESYNEQFF. DNA for the CDR3: TGCAGCGTTGAAAGCTACAATGAGCAGTTCTTC.

This clonotype was seen ten or more times. This chain uses TRBV24-1 with TRBJ1-2; D is uncertain. This CDR3 has 13 residues. The germline V gene has CDR1 KGHDR and CDR2 SFDVKD. V dropped 8 bases and J dropped 10 bases, with 19 bases sitting between them. The CDR3 DNA reads TGTGCCACCAAAGGAGGCGGCCTGGGAGTCTACACCTTC. It codes for CATKGGGLGVYTF.

This clonotype has just a few counts. This CDR3 is CASSFPQANTEAFF. DNA for the CDR3: TGTGCCAGCAGCTTCCCCCAAGCGAACACTGAAGCTTTCTTT. The chain combines TRBV7-9 with TRBJ1-1; D remains unclear. Per the germline V gene, CDR1 is SEHNR and CDR2 is FQNEAQ (reference sequence). Trimming shortened V by 3 bases and J by 1 base, and 9 bases separated the two germline ends. The CDR3 has 14 residues.

This clonotype has a count of ten or more. This sequence joins TRBV20-1 and TRBJ2-3; 7 bases map to TRBD2. CDR1 and CDR2 (germline): DFQATT, SNEGSKA (reference sequence). The CDR3 consists of 14 residues. J lost 1 base, V lost 5 bases, and 6 bases had no gene match. This CDR3 reads CSAPTAGGTDTQYF. The CDR3 bases are TGCAGTGCTCCGACCGCGGGGGGCACAGATACGCAGTATTTT.